One and the same sample provided the 25 T cell receptor beta chains below, sequenced in a study of cytomegalovirus exposure and HLA in healthy donors. The primer mix had 60 Vbeta and 13 Jbeta primers. Assay used: immunoSEQ multiplex PCR; TCRdb lists only in-frame clones, some missing. The profile shows 95,000 to 100,000 clones, more than 70% of them singletons. Sequencing was done on a sample of PBMCs. The receptors shown here come from a man aged 30 to 39 in good health and CMV-seronegative.

The V call is TRBV5-6, the J call TRBJ2-1, with 7 positions matching TRBD1. This CDR3 is 14 amino acids long. Germline CDR1 reads SGHDT; CDR2 reads YYEEEE. J gave up 4 bases and V 5 bases, and 6 bases lay outside the gene matches. CDR3 in amino acids: CASSYRGGYNEQFF. DNA of the CDR3: TGTGCCAGCAGTTACAGGGGTGGGTACAATGAGCAGTTCTTC. Supplemented by reference TRBV5-6 and TRBJ2-1, the full variable domain reads DAGVTQSPTHLIKTRGQQVTLRCSPKSGHDTVSWYQQALGQGPQFIFQYYEEEERQRGNFPDRFSGHQFPNYSSELNVNALLLGDSALYLCASSYRGGYNEQFFGPGTRLTVL.

Regarding this clone: Sequence at one end of the junction differs from germline and may be a read error. The chain carries TRBV25-1 and TRBJ1-6, with D possibly matching TRBD1 (5 bases). The CDR3 contains 14 residues. From germline, CDR1 is MGHDK and CDR2 SYGVNS. CDR3 region: CAGSAGFGNSPLHF. DNA for the CDR3: TGTGCCGGCAGTGCAGGGTTTGGCAATTCACCCCTCCACTTT.

The CDR3 bases are TGTGCCAGCAGCTTGGTCACAGGGGACCTCACTGAAGCTTTCTTT. Translated, it gives CASSLVTGDLTEAFF. V is TRBV5-6 and J is TRBJ1-1, with TRBD1 matching over 7 bases. V dropped 0 bases and J dropped 4; count of bases not matched to a gene: 6. The CDR3 is 15 residues long. CDR1 is SGHDT and CDR2 is YYEEEE in the germline V gene.

The chain has TRBV19 and TRBJ1-6; no reliable D call. The CDR3 totals 16 residues. The germline CDR1 and CDR2 sequences are LNHDA and SQIVND (reference sequence). V shed 7 bases and J shed 7 bases, with 20 bases lying between them. CDR3 protein: CASMARASRLNSPLHF. CDR3 sequence (DNA): TGTGCCAGTATGGCCAGAGCGTCCCGGCTCAATTCACCCCTCCACTTT.

The chain is built from TRBV18 and TRBJ2-1, with D uncertain. The germline V and J ends were trimmed by 3 bases and 4 bases, with 7 bases remaining between them. Germline V gene lookup returns CDR1 KGHSH and CDR2 LQKENI. There are 13 residues in the CDR3. DNA for the CDR3: TGTGCCAGCTCACCCCCGGGTTACAATGAGCAGTTCTTC. Protein product: CASSPPGYNEQFF.

This chain uses TRBV9 with TRBJ2-5; 7 bases are a match to TRBD2. CDR3 length: 15 amino acids. The V segment lost 0 bases and the J segment 5 bases; nucleotides outside the gene matches: 7. Germline loops: CDR1 SGDLS, CDR2 YYNGEE. Here the CDR3 reads CASSVGTRVRETQYF. The CDR3 DNA sequence: TGTGCCAGCAGCGTAGGGACTAGAGTACGGGAGACCCAGTACTTC.

The V call is TRBV28, the J call TRBJ1-1; D unclear. CDR1 is MDHEN and CDR2 is SYDVKM in the germline V gene. V lost 2 bases and J 0 bases, leaving 7 bases between the germline ends. This CDR3 contains 14 residues. CDR3 region: CASSLQVLNTEAFF. The CDR3, as DNA: TGTGCCAGCAGTTTACAGGTATTGAACACTGAAGCTTTCTTT.

The CDR3 DNA reads TGTGCCAGCAGCTTTAGCACCGGTCTCTCTGGGGCCAACGTCCTGACTTTC. It codes for CASSFSTGLSGANVLTF. This chain joins TRBV7-8 and TRBJ2-6; no clear D gene. The length of the CDR3 is 17 residues. V lost 3 bases, J lost 0 bases, and 12 bases lay in between. The germline CDR1 and CDR2 sequences are SGHVS and FQNEAQ.

In its sample, this clone was seen once. The genes are TRBV5-1 and TRBJ2-1; no firm D call. From germline, CDR1 is SGHRS and CDR2 YFSETQ. Trimming pared 2 bases from V and 12 bases from J, leaving 9 bases between. This CDR3 is 11 amino acids long. This CDR3 is CASSFNRGQFF. The CDR3 DNA sequence: TGCGCCAGCAGCTTTAATAGAGGGCAGTTCTTC.

The J gene is TRBJ2-1, the V gene TRBV5-1; the D is unclear. CDR1 is SGHRS and CDR2 is YFSETQ in the germline V gene. The CDR3 is 13 residues long. Trimming cost V 4 bases and J 3 bases, with 8 bases left between them. The CDR3 here is CASSPSSYNEQFF. CDR3 DNA sequence: TGCGCCAGCAGCCCCTCTAGCTACAATGAGCAGTTCTTC.

V usage is TRBV28 and J usage is TRBJ1-4; D possibly corresponds to TRBD1 (6 bases). V lost 8 bases to trimming and J lost 6 bases, with 16 bases between them. This CDR3 comprises 14 residues. Per the germline V gene, CDR1 is MDHEN and CDR2 is SYDVKM. Written as DNA, the CDR3 is TGTGCCAGCCGCCCCGGGACAATCGATGAAAAACTGTTTTTT. Amino acids: CASRPGTIDEKLFF.

This chain connects TRBV15 to TRBJ2-5; 9 positions match TRBD1. The CDR3 is 15 residues long. J lost 2 bases, V lost 5 bases, and 6 bases had no gene match. Germline CDR1 is LNHNV and CDR2 is YYDKDF (reference sequence). The CDR3 bases are TGTGCCACCAGCTGGGGACAGGGAAGGCAAGAGACCCAGTACTTC. Its protein product is CATSWGQGRQETQYF.

The chain uses TRBV4-1 and TRBJ2-7; 10 nucleotides align to TRBD2. Germline V gene lookup returns CDR1 MGHRA and CDR2 YSYEKL. CDR3 length equals 15 residues. Unmatched junction bases numbered 6, after V lost 5 bases and J lost 2 bases. The CDR3 bases are TGCGCCAGCAGCGACGGACTAGCGGACACCTACGAGCAGTACTTC. Amino acids: CASSDGLADTYEQYF.

The chain joins TRBV29-1 to TRBJ1-4; D is undetermined. The CDR3 extends over 13 amino acids. The V and J ends lost 6 bases and 3 bases respectively, with 11 bases between them. CDR1 and CDR2 (germline): SQVTM, ANQGSEA. Here the CDR3 DNA reads TGCAGCGTGGGAGGGCGAGCTAATGAAAAACTGTTTTTT. It translates to CSVGGRANEKLFF.

V gene TRBV7-3 combines with J gene TRBJ2-6; TRBD1 matches 10 bases. J lost 4 bases, V lost 6 bases, and 6 bases had no gene match. Germline loops: CDR1 SGHTA, CDR2 FQGTGA. CDR3 length: 16 amino acids. The CDR3 spells CASRGQGSRGANVLTF. The CDR3 nucleotides read TGTGCCAGCAGGGGACAGGGGTCGAGGGGGGCCAACGTCCTGACTTTC.

The chain employs TRBV30 and TRBJ2-5; 10 nucleotides align to TRBD1. This CDR3 is 14 amino acids long. V was clipped by 4 bases and J by 4 bases; unmatched bases: 6. The germline V gene has CDR1 GTSNPN and CDR2 SVGIG (reference sequence). The CDR3 loop reads CAWNDRGRGETQYF. The DNA for the CDR3 is TGTGCCTGGAATGACAGGGGGCGCGGAGAGACCCAGTACTTC.

The genes are TRBV9 and TRBJ2-7; D is possibly TRBD2 (5 bases). This CDR3 is 15 amino acids long. In germline, CDR1 is SGDLS, CDR2 YYNGEE. Trimming took 0 bases from V and 2 from J, leaving 12 bases between them. CDR3 amino acids: CASSVAAGVPYEQYF. The CDR3 coding sequence is TGTGCCAGCAGCGTAGCTGCCGGGGTGCCCTACGAGCAGTACTTC.

The chain carries TRBV7-7 and TRBJ2-5, with 13 bases identical to TRBD2. The ends lost 4 bases at V and 8 bases at J; junction bases unmatched: 7. Germline-derived CDR1 and CDR2 are SSHAT and FNYEAQ (reference sequence). The CDR3 spans 15 residues. CDR3 DNA: TGTGCCAGCAGCTCCGGACTAGCGGGAGTCACTACCCAGTACTTC. Its translation: CASSSGLAGVTTQYF. Based on the CDR3 plus reference TRBV7-7 and TRBJ2-5, the full variable domain is GAGVSQSPRYKVTKRGQDVTLRCDPISSHATLYWYQQALGQGPEFLTYFNYEAQPDKSGLPSDRFSAERPEGSISTLTIQRTEQRDSAMYRCASSSGLAGVTTQYFGPGTRLLVL.

J is TRBJ1-4 and V is TRBV28; D not resolved. V was cut by 8 bases and J by 4 bases, with 8 bases left in between. The CDR3 has 12 residues. Germline V gives CDR1 MDHEN, CDR2 SYDVKM. The chain's CDR3 is CASERSNEKLFF. In DNA, the CDR3 is TGTGCCAGCGAGCGAAGTAATGAAAAACTGTTTTTT. The full variable domain, in which reference TRBV28 and TRBJ1-4 provide the parts outside the CDR3, is DVKVTQSSRYLVKRTGEKVFLECVQDMDHENMFWYRQDPGLGLRLIYFSYDVKMKEKGDIPEGYSVSREKKERFSLILESASTNQTSMYLCASERSNEKLFFGSGTQLSVL.

The rearrangement links TRBV29-1 to TRBJ2-7, with D possibly matching TRBD1 (5 bases). The CDR3 covers 13 residues. Germline CDR1 SQVTM, CDR2 ANQGSEA. V lost 4 bases, J lost 2 bases, and 12 bases lay in between. This CDR3 reads CSVVTVVTYEQYF. The CDR3 DNA follows: TGCAGCGTTGTGACAGTGGTGACCTACGAGCAGTACTTC.

The J gene is TRBJ2-7, the V gene TRBV28; D unclear. Trimming left V 6 bases short and J 4 bases short, with 10 bases between. Germline CDR1 and CDR2: MDHEN and SYDVKM. This CDR3 has 12 residues. For the CDR3, the DNA is TGTGCCAGCAGCTCTCAGACTTACGAGCAGTACTTC. It codes for CASSSQTYEQYF. The whole variable domain, filled in from reference TRBV28 and TRBJ2-7, reads DVKVTQSSRYLVKRTGEKVFLECVQDMDHENMFWYRQDPGLGLRLIYFSYDVKMKEKGDIPEGYSVSREKKERFSLILESASTNQTSMYLCASSSQTYEQYFGPGTRLTVT.

The chain has TRBV7-6 and TRBJ2-7; TRBD1 is a possible D gene (6 bases). The CDR3 contains 14 residues. The germline gives CDR1 SGHVS, CDR2 FNYEAQ. Trimming removed 5 bases from V and 0 bases from J, with 11 bases in between. CDR3 amino acids: CASSPGQRSYEQYF. The CDR3 DNA reads TGTGCCAGCAGCCCCGGACAGCGCTCCTACGAGCAGTACTTC. The entire variable domain, with the rest obtained from reference TRBV7-6 and TRBJ2-7, is as follows: GAGVSQSPRYKVTKRGQDVALRCDPISGHVSLYWYRQALGQGPEFLTYFNYEAQQDKSGLPNDRFSAERPEGSISTLTIQRTEQRDSAMYRCASSPGQRSYEQYFGPGTRLTVT.

The chain has TRBV6-1 and TRBJ2-3; TRBD2 matches at 8 bases. With 4 bases clipped from V and 0 bases from J, the junction kept 9 bases outside the gene matches. Germline loops: CDR1 MNHNS, CDR2 SASEGT. The CDR3 has 17 residues. The CDR3 spells CASSVGRTGGSTDTQYF. The CDR3 DNA is TGTGCCAGCAGTGTTGGGAGAACGGGGGGGAGCACAGATACGCAGTATTTT.

The chain recombines TRBV5-4 with TRBJ1-3; 12 bases are a match to TRBD1. With 4 bases clipped from V and 3 bases from J, the junction kept 2 bases outside the gene matches. CDR1 is SGHNT, CDR2 YYREEE, per germline (reference sequence). The CDR3 spans 15 residues. CDR3 DNA sequence: TGTGCCAGCAGCCGGGACAGGGGGCTTGGAAACACCATATATTTT. Its protein is CASSRDRGLGNTIYF.

The V gene is TRBV21-1, the J gene TRBJ2-5; TRBD1 is taken as the D call from the table, unchecked against the DNA. TRBV21-1 is reported as a pseudogene. The CDR3 covers 16 residues. In DNA form, the CDR3 reads TGTGCCAGCAGCCCTCGCGAGACAGGGGGACAAGAGACCCAGTACTTC. Amino acid sequence: CASSPRETGGQETQYF.